The T cell receptor (beta chain) under discussion was sequenced for a study of Graves' ophthalmopathy and Graves' hyperthyroidism. Study-wide points: Among thyroid clonotypes expanded above 0.001 frequency, most also appeared in blood. The model forecast ophthalmopathy progression, reaching roughly 70% sensitivity and around 75% specificity.

The CDR3 consists of 11 residues. Germline CDR1 reads SQVTM; CDR2 reads ANQGSEA. V lost 3 bases and J lost 4, with 6 bases in between. Transcripts of RNA were the source for amplifying TCR beta CDR3 regions. A first-round RT-PCR used HTBI primers, followed by a second-round multiplex PCR. MiXCR, applied by TCRdb to the multiplex PCR reads, yields one record per CDR3 protein. The sample gives about 500,000 distinct CDR3 sequences, approximately 15% of which show up once; approximately 9.8% is in the top ten. Ophthalmopathic donors had moderate-to-severe activity, CAS ≥3 and NOSPECS ≥4, with disease that had lasted under 3 months. The PBMCs were taken from approximately 9.7 ml of fresh peripheral blood. Comments on this clonotype: No antigen is known for it.

The receptor was isolated from a woman aged 25 to 39 with Graves' ophthalmopathy. The sample taken for sequencing was blood. The chain joins TRBV29-1 to TRBJ1-2; D not certain. CDR3: CSVEESYGYTF. CDR3 in DNA: TGCAGCGTTGAGGAGAGCTATGGCTACACCTTC.